This T cell receptor (beta chain) was captured by sequencing in a study of T cells in women clearing cervical HPV infection. Study at large: Women with histologically confirmed HPV16-related CIN3 or worse, 2 with invasive cancer, served as cases. Case blood was drawn when the lesion was first found; control blood after infection became undetectable. Study-wide points: TRBV6-7 relative abundance averaged approximately 0.1% in cases and 0.15% to 0.2% in controls.

Points on this clone: Its matching antigen is unknown. Read sequence stops 3 residues before the CDR3 end, and the germline J gene provides the missing end.

TCRdb keeps only in-frame clones here, not all; method: immunoSEQ multiplex PCR. Its table lists around 38,000 clones. The germline gives CDR1 LNHDA, CDR2 SQIVND (reference sequence). Trimming took 1 base from V and 4 from J, leaving 10 bases between them. The CDR3 loop spans 14 amino acids. The receptor's source is a woman aged 18-70 years with a cervical HPV16 infection that either progressed to CIN3+ or cleared (not recorded which). The genes are TRBV19 and TRBJ2-5, with D perhaps being TRBD1 or TRBD2 (5 bases each). Sequenced: blood buffy coat. The CDR3 loop is CASSIGEGIETQYF. Partial CDR3 DNA: TGTGCCAGTAGTATAGGTGAGGGGATAGAGACC. Full variable domain (remainder filled in from reference TRBV19 and TRBJ2-5): DGGITQSPKYLFRKEGQNVTLSCEQNLNHDAMYWYRQDPGQGLRLIYYSQIVNDFQKGDIAEGYSVSREKKESFPLTVTSAQKNPTAFYLCASSIGEGIETQYFGPGTRLLVL.